Reported below is one T cell receptor beta chain. Its antigen remains undetermined. No much larger clone is present one base from it, and per-base qualities are unavailable. This entry belongs to a study of cytomegalovirus exposure and HLA in healthy donors (dated by TCRdb to the late 2010s). About the full investigation: In an earlier analysis of several hundred of the donors, approximately 300 Gb of sequence data and about 110 million unique TCR beta sequences from about 180 million T cells were reported. Roughly 310 gigabases of sequencing data and approximately 84 million unique TCR sequences were included in an early release covering several hundred HLA-typed donors. Among the roughly 400 genotyped donors, about 83% belonged to the genetic ancestry cluster associated with self-reported Caucasian donors. The study aimed to test whether cataloging public T cell receptors could reveal signatures of past pathogen exposure. Using immunosequencing, the study profiled T cell repertoires from about 610 subjects and related those repertoires to cytomegalovirus serostatus. In addition to the first cohort of about 650 subjects, a separate validation cohort of about 120 different subjects was used. To predict cytomegalovirus infection status, the study combined high-throughput TCR immunosequencing, statistical association of individual TCRs with disease status, and machine learning. A later analysis re-analyzed previously published TCR beta repertoires from approximately 670 donors and added high-resolution HLA genotyping to study TCR occurrence patterns. The later analysis used no new phenotypic data to find candidate immune exposures, relying instead on TCR beta sequences and their occurrence across donors. An earlier analysis of approximately 640 of the donors applied high-throughput TCR beta sequencing to assess whether each TCR beta V gene segment acted as functional or pseudogenic. Donor age, sex, ethnicity and CMV serostatus were compiled together with the repertoire data. Genome-wide SNP genotypes for about 55% of the roughly 670 donors were used in a later genetic analysis, which treated that subset as a discovery cohort. All discovery cohort repertoires had been generated using a single sequencing platform. HLA typing included class I and class II loci at four-digit resolution. The number of donors typed differed by locus, with roughly 620-630 for A, B, C, DRB1 and DQB1, 522 for DQA1, under 610 for DPA1, and roughly 450 for DPB1. Roughly five DR-DQ haplotypes were treated as single units for association and clustering because of strong linkage in the cohort. Across approximately 400 genotyped donors of the cohort, an average of about 200,000 unique TCR beta nucleotide sequences per donor were sequenced, and roughly a sixth of those sequences were non-productive. What the research found in general, with its limitations: V-gene and J-gene trimming of TCR beta chains was associated with a missense DCLRE1C variant in a later genetic analysis, and the association was replicated in an independent cohort. A cluster of highly shared sequence variants was judged likely to be a technical artifact of the sequencing pipeline. Compared with the roughly 700-donor mean, donors in an Asian-associated ancestry cluster had fewer N-insertions in productive TCRs, according to a later genetic analysis. When HLA alleles, especially DR and DQ, strongly co-occurred, attributing TCR associations to individual alleles was difficult. In a later analysis, the rate of TCR association differed among HLA loci, with DRB1 alleles having the most associated TCRs and HLA-C alleles having the fewest. In a later analysis, HLA-associated TCR beta chains showed more clonal expansion and lower generation probabilities than non-associated chains that were equally common. At a false discovery rate of 0.05, a later analysis linked 16,000 or so TCR beta sequences to specific HLA alleles. An earlier analysis of approximately 570 of the donors showed that most TCR beta V segments appeared in productive rearrangements either about 87% or about 30% of the time, which broadly matched IMGT annotations. The 87-base-pair reads could not distinguish some IMGT-functional V segments, including TRBV6-2 and TRBV6-3, so those segments were excluded. A later analysis found that most CMV-associated TCR beta chains appeared HLA-restricted, with HLA associations seemingly driven largely by CMV exposure. In vitro tests confirmed that a few of the cytomegalovirus-associated TCR beta chains recognize cytomegalovirus antigens. Several of the top co-occurrence clusters appeared to be linked to parvovirus B19, influenza, CMV and Epstein-Barr virus, according to a later analysis. In both the original and validation cohorts, the classifier was reported to diagnose cytomegalovirus status with high specificity and sensitivity. In this cohort, only TCR beta chains were sequenced, and detectable features were limited by the absence of alpha or paired-chain data. Immune exposure information for the cohort was limited to CMV serostatus. Linkage disequilibrium might explain the correlated functional status among segregating V segments, but an unknown experimental factor could not be excluded. A further reported finding was that TCR beta sequences accurately predicted the HLA-A and HLA-B alleles for most subjects in the first cohort. The study listed 150 to 200 TCR beta chains as associated with cytomegalovirus. Presence/absence analyses assumed roughly uniform sequencing depth across donors, an assumption that may not hold. The authors suggested that the approach could potentially be extended to other disease states and immunological phenotypes. While some public TCRs were present in many individuals, most TCR sequences turned up only very rarely across donors. HLA typing was unavailable for some donors at each locus, so association tests used only the typed subset. About 17 rarely observed V segments, including chromosome 9 orphons, were excluded from the earlier analysis of approximately 500 of the donors because counts were too low.

The cohort consisted of more than 650 healthy bone marrow donors. At the time of sampling, every cohort member was nominally healthy, though immune exposures that went unrecorded were likely present. The donor was CMV seropositive and was included in the group of 250 to 300 seropositive cohort members. Each donor provided a peripheral blood sample, and peripheral blood mononuclear cells were used for TCR beta sequencing. Genomic DNA was extracted from the blood cell samples with the Qiagen DNeasy Blood Extraction Kit. The germline V gene gives CDR1 as SGHTA and CDR2 as FQGNSA. The germline V end is reduced by 4 bases and the J end by 6 bases; junction bases left unmatched: 12. Taken from cysteine to phenylalanine, the CDR3 has 15 residues. Only the CDR3 portion is preserved as DNA: 45 bases, with reading frame beginning at the first base. The protocol used for the library was the immunoSEQ multiplex PCR assay. The multiplex PCR relied on a mix of 60 forward primers for TCR Vbeta segments and 13 reverse primers for TCR Jbeta segments. The CDR3 region of rearranged TCR beta genes was amplified from genomic DNA with a multiplex PCR assay. Amplified TCR beta libraries were sequenced as 87-base-pair reads on the Illumina HiSeq System. The study's processing was this. In a later analysis, 80 million or so unique TCR beta chains were counted across the roughly 670 repertoires, and about 9.9 million of these chains were shared by at least two donors. A nearest-neighbor algorithm error-corrected the raw reads and collapsed the reads into unique sequences, merging closely related sequences to remove PCR and sequencing errors. Alignment of CDR3 sequences to IMGT reference sequences was used to assign V, D and J gene segments. Each retained sequence needed at least a six-nucleotide match to both a V gene segment and a J gene segment. Rearrangements were classified as productive when the CDR3 lacked stop codons and remained in frame with V and J, and all other rearrangements were classified as non-productive. CDR3 was defined according to IMGT convention as the region running from the second conserved V-encoded cysteine to the conserved J-encoded phenylalanine. The earlier analysis of roughly 590 of the donors excluded any sequence lacking an unambiguous match to a single V gene segment. In an earlier analysis of 450 to 750 of the donors, a V segment was called functional when productive rearrangements were above 56.7%, and segregating when the standard deviation between donors exceeded 5%. A statistical classification framework was built to diagnose cytomegalovirus status from the catalog of TCR beta chain sequences. In a later analysis, TCR nucleotide sequences were compared against IMGT/GENE-DB human TR gene sequences so that V and J genes could be assigned. In a later analysis, CDR3 sequences and most-parsimonious VDJ recombination scenarios were assigned using the TCRdist pipeline. In a later analysis, each TCR beta chain was defined by its CDR3 amino acid sequence together with its V-gene family, and reads lacking a unique V-gene family were excluded. In a later analysis, 450 to 600 highly shared, low-generation-probability nucleotide sequences were removed to address suspected cross-contamination and a sequencing artifact. A later analysis calculated a clonal expansion index for each public chain from normalized within-repertoire ranks of inferred template counts. In a later analysis, generation probabilities were computed using a VDJ recombination model fitted to out-of-frame rearrangements, and the results were checked against IGoR. Hypergeometric tests were used in a later analysis to score TCR-TCR, TCR-HLA and TCR-CMV co-occurrence, with a repertoire-size bias correction applied to the TCR pairs. A later analysis estimated false discovery rates by permuting HLA or CMV assignments 20 times. In a later analysis, co-occurring TCRs were grouped using DBSCAN, with TCRdist sequence similarity added in when clustering inside HLA-allele-positive subsets. Co-occurrence clustering excluded repertoires with fewer than 30,000 or more than 120,000 public chains, plus five with anomalous nucleotide sharing. The source is immuneACCESS, and TCRdb retained only in-frame sequences with V and J called. Part of the clones is not carried over; for the studies checked, unresolved V genes explain less than half of this, and the remainder is unexplained. The V and J calls and clone size are taken from that table; D and trimming were inferred from the DNA. The sample table contains 100,000 to 150,000 clones; only one count was recorded for about 81% of them. Around 8.1% of the sample comes from the top ten.

The chain joins TRBV7-2 to TRBJ2-7, with TRBD2 matching 7 junction bases. Sequencing was performed on PBMCs. This TCR came from a woman in her 50s in good health and CMV-seropositive. The DNA reads TGTGCCAGCAGCTCCCACGGGACTATTAGTTTCGAGCAGTACTTC. It is translated as CASSSHGTISFEQYF.